This T cell receptor beta chain was obtained from a study of blood T cell repertoires in COVID-19. Germline CDR1 and CDR2: MGHRA and YSYEKL. Germline trimming cut 1 base from V and 1 base from J; bases unmatched to any gene: 4. This CDR3 has 16 residues. Measured with immunoSEQ multiplex PCR; TCRdb has only the in-frame clones, and not every one. The sample lists 220,000 or so clones, approximately 83% occurring once. Specimen: PBMCs or T cells enriched from blood (not recorded which). The chain recombines TRBV4-1 with TRBJ2-3; 8 nucleotides agree with TRBD2. The clonotype originates from a woman aged 35 to 49 with acute COVID-19. The CDR3 here is CASSQGHSGGTDTQYF. The CDR3 DNA follows: TGCGCCAGCAGCCAAGGTCATAGCGGGGGCACAGATACGCAGTATTTT.